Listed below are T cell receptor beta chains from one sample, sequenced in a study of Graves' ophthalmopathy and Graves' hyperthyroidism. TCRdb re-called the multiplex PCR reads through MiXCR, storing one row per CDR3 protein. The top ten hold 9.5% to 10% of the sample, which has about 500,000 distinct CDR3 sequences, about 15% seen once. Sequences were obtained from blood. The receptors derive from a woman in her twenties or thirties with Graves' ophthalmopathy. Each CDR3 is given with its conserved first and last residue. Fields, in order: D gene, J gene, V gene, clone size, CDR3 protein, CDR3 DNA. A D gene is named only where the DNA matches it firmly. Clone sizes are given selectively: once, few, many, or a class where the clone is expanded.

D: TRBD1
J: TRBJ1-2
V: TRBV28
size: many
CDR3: CASRKTGGFGYTF
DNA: TGTGCCAGCAGGAAGACAGGGGGCTTTGGCTACACCTTC

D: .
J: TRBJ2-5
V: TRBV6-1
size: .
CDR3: CAIRPGTARETRYF
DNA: TGTGCCATCAGGCCCGGGACTGCACGGGAGACCCGGTACTTC

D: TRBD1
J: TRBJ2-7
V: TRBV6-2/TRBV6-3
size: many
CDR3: CASSLRDRGRAEQYF
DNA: TGTGCCAGCAGCCTCCGGGACAGGGGGCGCGCGGAGCAGTACTTC

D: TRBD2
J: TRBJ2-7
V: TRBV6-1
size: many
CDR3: CASKLSGALYEQYF
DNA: TGTGCCAGCAAACTTAGCGGGGCATTATACGAGCAGTACTTC

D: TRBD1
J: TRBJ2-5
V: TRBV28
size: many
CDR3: CASSLHDRARVETQYF
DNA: TGTGCCAGCAGCCTCCACGACAGGGCAAGGGTAGAGACCCAGTACTTC

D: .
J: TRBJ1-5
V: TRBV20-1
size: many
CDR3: CSARVEQASNQPQHF
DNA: TGCAGTGCTAGAGTAGAACAGGCGTCCAATCAGCCCCAGCATTTT

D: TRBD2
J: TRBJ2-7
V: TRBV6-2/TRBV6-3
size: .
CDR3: CASSQLAGASYEQYF
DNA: TGTGCCAGCAGTCAGCTAGCGGGGGCCTCCTACGAGCAGTACTTC

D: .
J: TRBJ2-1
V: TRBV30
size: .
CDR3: CAWSVRGYTVVYNEQFF
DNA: TGTGCCTGGAGTGTAAGGGGGTACACTGTTGTCTACAATGAGCAGTTCTTC

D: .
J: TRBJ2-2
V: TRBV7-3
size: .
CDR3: CASSLGPEHTGELFF
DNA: TGTGCCAGCAGCTTGGGACCAGAGCACACCGGGGAGCTATTTTTT

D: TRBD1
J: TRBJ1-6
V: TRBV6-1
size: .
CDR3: CASRDRGKSSYNSPLHF
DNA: TGTGCCAGCAGGGACAGGGGGAAGAGCTCCTATAATTCACCCCTCCACTTT

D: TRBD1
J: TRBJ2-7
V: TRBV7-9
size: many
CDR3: CASSGMGQIYEQYF
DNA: TGTGCCAGCAGCGGGATGGGACAGATCTACGAGCAGTACTTC

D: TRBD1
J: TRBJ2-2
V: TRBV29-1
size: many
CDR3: CSVARAGGGTGELFF
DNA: TGCAGCGTTGCGAGGGCAGGGGGCGGCACCGGGGAGCTGTTTTTT

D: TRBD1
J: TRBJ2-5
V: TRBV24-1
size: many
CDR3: CATSDRQGVQETQYF
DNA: TGTGCCACCAGTGACCGACAGGGGGTCCAAGAGACCCAGTACTTC

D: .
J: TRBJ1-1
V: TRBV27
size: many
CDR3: CASSSPGLNTEAFF
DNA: TGTGCCAGCAGTTCGCCAGGGCTGAACACTGAAGCTTTCTTT

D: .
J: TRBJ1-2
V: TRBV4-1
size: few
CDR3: CASSQDWAGGYTF
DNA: TGCGCCAGCAGCCAAGATTGGGCGGGTGGCTACACCTTC

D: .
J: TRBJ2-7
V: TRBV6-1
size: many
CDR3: CASSERVISYEQYF
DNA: TGTGCCAGCAGTGAGAGGGTTATCTCCTACGAGCAGTACTTC

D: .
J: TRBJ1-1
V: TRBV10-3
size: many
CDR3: CAIADGPGRSAFF
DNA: TGTGCCATCGCCGATGGCCCGGGGCGGTCAGCTTTCTTT

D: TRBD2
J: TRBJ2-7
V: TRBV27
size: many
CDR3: CASSKTSGLLEEQYF
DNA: TGTGCCAGCAGTAAGACTAGCGGCCTCCTGGAGGAGCAGTACTTC

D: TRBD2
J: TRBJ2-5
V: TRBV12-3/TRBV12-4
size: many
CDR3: CASSLLAGGLRQETQYF
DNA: TGTGCCAGCAGCTTACTAGCGGGAGGGCTGCGCCAAGAGACCCAGTACTTC

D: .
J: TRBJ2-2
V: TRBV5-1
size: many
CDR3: CASTPLMDTGELFF
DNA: TGCGCCAGCACCCCCCTCATGGACACCGGGGAGCTGTTTTTT

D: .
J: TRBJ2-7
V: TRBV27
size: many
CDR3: CASSLSPSNYEQYF
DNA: TGTGCCAGCAGTTTATCCCCTAGTAACTACGAGCAGTACTTC

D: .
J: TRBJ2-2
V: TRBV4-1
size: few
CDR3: CASSQPVTGELFF
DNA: TGCGCCAGCAGCCAACCGGTCACCGGGGAGCTGTTTTTT

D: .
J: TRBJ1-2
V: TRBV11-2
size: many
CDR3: CASSLVSGANGYTF
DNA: TGTGCCAGCAGCTTAGTATCAGGGGCTAATGGCTACACCTTC

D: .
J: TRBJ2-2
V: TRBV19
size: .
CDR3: CASTPRAASVGELFF
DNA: TGTGCCAGTACTCCAAGAGCGGCCTCCGTCGGGGAGCTGTTTTTT

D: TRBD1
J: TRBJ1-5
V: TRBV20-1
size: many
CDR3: CSAPGQGTNQPQHF
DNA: TGCAGTGCTCCCGGACAGGGGACCAATCAGCCCCAGCATTTT

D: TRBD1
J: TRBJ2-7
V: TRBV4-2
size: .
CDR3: CASSQDQGQGFHEQYF
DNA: TGTGCCAGCAGCCAAGATCAGGGACAGGGTTTTCACGAGCAGTACTTC

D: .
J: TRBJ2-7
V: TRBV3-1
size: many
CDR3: CASSQGPYEQYF
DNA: TGTGCCAGCAGCCAAGGGCCCTACGAGCAGTACTTC

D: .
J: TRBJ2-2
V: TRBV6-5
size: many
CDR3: CASQIGRGSTGELFF
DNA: TGTGCCAGTCAGATCGGTCGGGGCTCCACCGGGGAGCTGTTTTTT

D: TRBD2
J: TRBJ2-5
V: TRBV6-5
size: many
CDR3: CASSYSGLAGGPAETQYF
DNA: TGTGCCAGCAGTTACTCTGGACTAGCGGGAGGGCCTGCGGAGACCCAGTACTTC

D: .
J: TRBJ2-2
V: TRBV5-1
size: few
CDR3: CASSLYATPTGELFF
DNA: TGCGCCAGCAGCTTGTATGCCACCCCTACCGGGGAGCTGTTTTTT

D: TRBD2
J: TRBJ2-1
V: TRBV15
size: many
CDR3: CATSRFRTSGRALNEQFF
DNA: TGTGCCACCAGCAGATTCAGGACTAGCGGGAGGGCCTTGAATGAGCAGTTCTTC

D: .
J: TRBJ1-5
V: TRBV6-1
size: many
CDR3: CASKDSNQPQHF
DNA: TGTGCCAGCAAGGATAGCAATCAGCCCCAGCATTTT

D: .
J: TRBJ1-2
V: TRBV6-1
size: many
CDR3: CASGSRTSPYGYTF
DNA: TGTGCCAGCGGATCGCGGACAAGCCCCTATGGCTACACCTTC

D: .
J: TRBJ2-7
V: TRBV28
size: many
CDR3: CASSFGVREQYF
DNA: TGTGCCAGCAGTTTTGGTGTCCGCGAGCAGTACTTC

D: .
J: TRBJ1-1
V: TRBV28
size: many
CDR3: CASTKLNLQSTEAFF
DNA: TGTGCCAGCACCAAATTAAACCTCCAGAGCACTGAAGCTTTCTTT

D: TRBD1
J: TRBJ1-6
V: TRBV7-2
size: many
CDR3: CASSPRDRRFNSPLHF
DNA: TGTGCCAGCAGCCCAAGGGACAGGCGGTTCAATTCACCCCTCCACTTT

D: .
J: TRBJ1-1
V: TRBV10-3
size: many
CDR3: CATGANTEAFF
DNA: TGTGCCACCGGGGCGAACACTGAAGCTTTCTTT

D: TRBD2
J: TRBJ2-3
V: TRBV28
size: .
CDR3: CASSPWTSGGFSPDTQYF
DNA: TGTGCCAGCAGCCCTTGGACTAGCGGGGGTTTCTCCCCAGATACGCAGTATTTT

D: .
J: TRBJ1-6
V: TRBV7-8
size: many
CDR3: CASSLETGNSPLHF
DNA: TGTGCCAGCAGCTTAGAAACAGGGAATTCACCCCTCCACTTT

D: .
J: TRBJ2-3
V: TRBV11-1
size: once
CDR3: CASSLGQIDTQYF
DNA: TGTGCCAGCAGCTTAGGTCAAATAGATACGCAATATTTT

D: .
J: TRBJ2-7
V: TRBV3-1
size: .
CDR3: CASPFGAHSYEQYF
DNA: TGTGCCAGCCCATTCGGAGCCCACTCCTACGAGCAGTACTTC

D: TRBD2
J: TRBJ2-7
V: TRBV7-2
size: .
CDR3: CASSSRTSGYDEQYF
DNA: TGTGCCAGCAGCTCTCGGACTAGCGGCTACGACGAGCAGTACTTC

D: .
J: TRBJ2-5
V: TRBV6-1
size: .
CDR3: CASSIGPSEGTQYF
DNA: TGTGCCAGCAGTATTGGACCCTCCGAGGGGACCCAGTACTTC

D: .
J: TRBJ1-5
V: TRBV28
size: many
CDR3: CASSPVRALAFNQPQHF
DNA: TGTGCCAGCAGTCCTGTGAGGGCCCTCGCCTTCAATCAGCCCCAGCATTTT

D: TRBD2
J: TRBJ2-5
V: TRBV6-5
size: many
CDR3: CASSFLTSGHQETQYF
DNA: TGTGCCAGCAGTTTTCTCACTAGCGGACACCAAGAGACCCAGTACTTC

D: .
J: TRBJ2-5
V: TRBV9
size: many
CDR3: CASSVDGQGRETQYF
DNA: TGTGCCAGCAGCGTAGACGGGCAGGGGAGGGAGACCCAGTACTTC

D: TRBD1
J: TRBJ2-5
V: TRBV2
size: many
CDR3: CASSGDRGMETQYF
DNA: TGTGCCAGCAGTGGGGACAGGGGGATGGAGACCCAGTACTTC